A selection of T cell receptor beta chains follows, all from one sample in a study of blood T cell repertoires in COVID-19. TCRdb's copy holds only in-frame clones and misses some; the assay was immunoSEQ multiplex PCR. The profile shows roughly 230,000 clones, almost 90% of them singletons. Material: peripheral blood. Receptors originate from a woman aged 55 to 70 with COVID-19, enrolled during active disease. CDR3s include the opening cysteine and the closing phenylalanine or tryptophan. D genes are given only for firm matches. Some rows have no size entry. The others give once, few or many, or a class for an expanded clone.

d_gene	abundance	v_gene	j_gene	CDR3aa	CDR3nt
-	-	TRBV5-5	TRBJ1-6	CASSPQEQPNSPLHF	TGTGCCAGCAGTCCACAGGAGCAGCCCAATTCACCCCTCCACTTT
TRBD1	-	TRBV2	TRBJ1-2	CAGEIIRTGVEGYTF	TGTGCCGGTGAAATCATCCGGACAGGGGTCGAAGGCTACACCTTC
-	-	TRBV6-5	TRBJ1-1	CASRTGNTEAFF	TGTGCCAGCAGGACAGGAAACACTGAAGCTTTCTTT
-	-	TRBV29-1	TRBJ1-2	CSVEDPYSLRGYTF	TGCAGCGTTGAAGATCCTTACAGTCTGCGTGGCTACACCTTC
-	-	TRBV9	TRBJ2-3	CASSVGGMLADPDTQYF	TGTGCCAGCAGCGTAGGAGGAATGTTAGCCGACCCAGATACGCAGTATTTT
-	-	TRBV7-2	TRBJ1-5	CASSLSTGGDQPQHF	TGTGCCAGCAGCTTAAGTACAGGTGGGGATCAGCCCCAGCATTTT
TRBD1	-	TRBV4-1	TRBJ2-7	CASSQGPLRQGAGEQYF	TGCGCCAGCAGCCAAGGTCCCCTCAGACAGGGGGCCGGCGAGCAGTACTTC
-	-	TRBV3-1/TRBV3-2	TRBJ1-5	CASSQDLGRNQPQHF	TGTGCCAGCAGCCAAGATCTGGGGCGCAATCAGCCCCAGCATTTT
-	-	TRBV6-4	TRBJ2-1	CASSESGGGFVREQFF	TGTGCCAGCAGTGAGTCTGGGGGAGGTTTTGTCCGTGAGCAGTTCTTC
TRBD2	-	TRBV7-3	TRBJ2-3	CASSLLAGGTDTQYF	TGTGCCAGCAGCTTACTAGCGGGGGGGACAGATACGCAGTATTTT
-	-	TRBV2	TRBJ1-6	CASTTRTNSPLHF	TGTGCCAGCACCACACGAACTAATTCACCCCTCCACTTT
TRBD1	-	TRBV9	TRBJ1-2	CASSVDRGYGYTF	TGTGCCAGCAGCGTAGACAGGGGCTATGGCTACACCTTC
TRBD2	-	TRBV5-6	TRBJ2-2	CASSSGTSGGTGELFF	TGTGCCAGCAGTTCCGGGACTAGCGGGGGGACCGGGGAGCTGTTTTTT
TRBD1	-	TRBV11-2	TRBJ1-4	CASSRTGTGEKLFF	TGTGCCAGCAGCCGGACAGGGACCGGAGAAAAACTGTTTTTT
TRBD1	-	TRBV9	TRBJ1-1	CASSTSPQGTGTEAFF	TGTGCCAGCAGCACTTCCCCACAGGGGACGGGCACTGAAGCTTTCTTT
TRBD1	-	TRBV7-9	TRBJ1-2	CASSHPGGVNYGYTF	TGTGCCAGCAGCCACCCAGGGGGCGTCAACTATGGCTACACCTTC
TRBD1	-	TRBV19	TRBJ1-6	CASNMGQANSPLHF	TGTGCCAGTAACATGGGACAGGCGAATTCACCCCTCCACTTT
TRBD1	-	TRBV9	TRBJ1-6	CASSGGGDGSPLHF	TGTGCCAGCAGCGGAGGGGGCGACGGTTCACCCCTCCACTTT
TRBD1	-	TRBV6-5	TRBJ1-2	CASRSGGIGEEGYTF	TGTGCCAGCAGATCAGGGGGCATAGGAGAGGAAGGCTACACCTTC
-	-	TRBV20-1	TRBJ2-1	CSAIYNEQFF	TGCAGTGCCATCTACAATGAGCAGTTCTTC
-	once	TRBV27	TRBJ1-5	CASSRLAGNQPQHF	TGTGCCAGCAGCCGGTTGGCGGGCAATCAGCCCCAGCATTTT
TRBD1	-	TRBV5-1	TRBJ1-2	CASSLDRGYYGYTF	TGCGCCAGCAGCTTGGACAGGGGTTACTATGGCTACACCTTC
-	-	TRBV11-2	TRBJ1-2	CASSFSGEEGYTF	TGTGCCAGCAGCTTCTCAGGGGAAGAAGGCTACACCTTC
-	-	TRBV18	TRBJ1-2	CASSPRQVNANYGYTF	TGTGCCAGCTCACCAAGGCAGGTCAATGCTAACTATGGCTACACCTTC
TRBD1	-	TRBV29-1	TRBJ1-2	CSVAGTGNLYGYTF	TGCAGCGTTGCCGGGACAGGGAACCTATATGGCTACACCTTC
TRBD1	-	TRBV10-3	TRBJ1-5	CAISTDRGDQPQHF	TGTGCCATCAGTACGGACAGGGGAGATCAGCCCCAGCATTTT
-	-	TRBV7-2	TRBJ1-1	CASSLKYEAFF	TGTGCCAGCAGCTTAAAATATGAAGCTTTCTTT
-	-	TRBV6-2/TRBV6-3	TRBJ1-1	CASSTVGGWGEAFF	TGTGCCAGCAGCACCGTTGGGGGCTGGGGTGAAGCTTTCTTT
TRBD1	-	TRBV19	TRBJ1-1	CASSDRGVNTEAFF	TGTGCCAGTAGCGACAGGGGGGTGAACACTGAAGCTTTCTTT
TRBD1	-	TRBV15	TRBJ2-3	CATSRDLAGGISDTQYF	TGTGCCACCAGCAGAGATTTGGCAGGGGGTATTTCAGATACGCAGTATTTT